The 18 T cell receptor beta chains presented below share a single source sample, sequenced in a study of blood T cell repertoires in COVID-19. Produced via immunoSEQ multiplex PCR; TCRdb's table is partial and in-frame only. In the table there are 39,000 or so clones, approximately 81% of which are singletons. Sequenced material: peripheral blood. The receptors derive from a man aged 55 to 70 in a cohort sampled during active COVID-19.

This clone turned up a few times. The rearrangement uses TRBV28 and TRBJ2-7; D might be TRBD1 (6 bases). Germline CDR1 and CDR2: MDHEN and SYDVKM. The CDR3 loop spans 16 amino acids. Trimming took 7 bases from V and 0 from J, leaving 19 bases between them. The chain's CDR3 is CASKGVDPDSSYEQYF. The CDR3, as DNA: TGTGCCAGCAAGGGAGTCGATCCGGACAGCTCCTACGAGCAGTACTTC.

The chain recombines TRBV18 with TRBJ2-1; D gene ambiguous. The V and J ends lost 1 base and 8 bases respectively, with 18 bases between them. CDR3 size: 16 residues. Germline V gene data show CDR1 as KGHSH and CDR2 as LQKENI. CDR3 residues: CASSPQTKITLDEQFF. The CDR3 DNA reads as TGTGCCAGCTCACCACAAACTAAAATCACGTTGGATGAGCAGTTCTTC. The full variable domain, completed using reference TRBV18 and TRBJ2-1, is NAGVMQNPRHLVRRRGQEARLRCSPMKGHSHVYWYRQLPEEGLKFMVYLQKENIIDESGMPKERFSAEFPKEGPSILRIQQVVRGDSAAYFCASSPQTKITLDEQFFGPGTRLTVL.

V and J are TRBV5-1 and TRBJ1-5; TRBD1 is a possible D gene (6 bases). The germline V gene has CDR1 SGHRS and CDR2 YFSETQ. The V end was cut by 0 bases, the J end by 1 base, with 14 bases between. This CDR3 region has 17 residues. The CDR3 sequence is CASSLVPQGGSNQPQHF. CDR3 coding DNA: TGCGCCAGCAGCTTGGTACCACAGGGTGGAAGCAATCAGCCCCAGCATTTT.

The chain employs TRBV12-3 or TRBV12-4 and TRBJ1-6, with D possibly being TRBD1 (6 bases). Deletions cut 6 bases from V and 10 bases from J, with 13 bases between. The CDR3 has 13 amino acids. In DNA form, the CDR3 reads TGTGCCAGCAGACTTGGGACATTCTCACCCCTCCACTTT. It yields the protein CASRLGTFSPLHF.

As regards this clone: Other DNA sequences in this sample translate to the same CDR3. This rearrangement joins TRBV27 to TRBJ2-2, with unresolved D. This CDR3 is built from 13 residues. Trimming stripped 4 bases from V and 5 bases from J, with 8 bases between. Looked up from germline, CDR1 is MNHEY and CDR2 is SMNVEV (reference sequence). CDR3 sequence: CASSSPLTGELFF. For the CDR3, the DNA is TGTGCCAGCAGTTCCCCGTTGACCGGGGAGCTGTTTTTT.

This chain links TRBV6-5 with TRBJ2-7; 7 bases are shared with TRBD1. This CDR3 region has 13 residues. With V trimmed by 10 bases and J by 1 base, 7 bases remained unmatched. The germline CDR1 and CDR2 sequences are MNHEY and SVGAGI. DNA of the CDR3: TGTGCCACTGAACCGGGACAGTCCTACGAGCAGTACTTC. Its protein product is CATEPGQSYEQYF.

The J gene is TRBJ2-7, the V gene TRBV5-8, with unresolved D. Germline V gene sequence: CDR1 SGHTS, CDR2 YDEGEE. The ends were cut back, 0 bases at V and 7 bases at J, with 20 bases in the middle. CDR3 size: 16 residues. CDR3 nucleotides: TGTGCCAGCAGCTTGGGGTATGGGTACTATCTACGAGAGCAGTACTTC. Translated: CASSLGYGYYLREQYF.

The chain links TRBV4-2 to TRBJ2-1, with TRBD2 matching over 14 bases. Germline assignment: CDR1 LGHNA and CDR2 YNFKEQ. Trimming removed 7 bases from V and 4 bases from J; junction bases left unmatched: 9. The CDR3 loop spans 17 amino acids. The CDR3 nucleotides read TGTGCCAGCAATACCGGGACTAGCGGGAGCTGGTACAATGAGCAGTTCTTC. Protein: CASNTGTSGSWYNEQFF.

This rearrangement joins TRBV5-1 to TRBJ2-5, with 7 bases lining up with TRBD2. Trimming cost V 7 bases and J 0 bases; bases outside gene matches: 12. CDR3 size: 16 residues. Germline V gene data show CDR1 as SGHRS and CDR2 as YFSETQ. The CDR3 protein is CASGRGGTLYQETQYF. The CDR3 nucleotides read TGCGCCAGCGGGAGGGGCGGGACTTTATACCAAGAGACCCAGTACTTC.

The CDR3 here is CASSREWAGGTDTQYF. The CDR3 DNA sequence: TGTGCCAGCAGCCGGGAGTGGGCGGGGGGCACAGATACGCAGTATTTT. The chain links TRBV11-2 to TRBJ2-3; 7 nucleotides agree with TRBD2. This CDR3 has 16 residues. Per germline, CDR1 SGHAT and CDR2 FQNNGV. J was trimmed by 1 base and V by 5 bases; bases with no gene match: 9.

The CDR3 loop reads CATSREGWGTDTQYF. In nucleotides, the CDR3 is TGTGCCACCAGTCGGGAGGGTTGGGGCACAGATACGCAGTATTTT. The V and J genes are TRBV24-1 and TRBJ2-3, with 8 bases matching TRBD2. Per germline, CDR1 KGHDR and CDR2 SFDVKD. The V segment lost 6 bases and the J segment 1 base; nucleotides outside the gene matches: 5. This CDR3 comprises 15 residues.

The rearrangement uses TRBV6-4 and TRBJ1-6; TRBD1 aligns across 9 bases. Looked up from germline, CDR1 is MRHNA and CDR2 is SNTAGT. J gave up 0 bases and V 8 bases, and 14 bases lay outside the gene matches. The CDR3 has 19 amino acids. In DNA, the CDR3 is TGTGCCAGCTTTTATTGGGACAGGGCCAGGAGCTCCTATAATTCACCCCTCCACTTT. Translation: CASFYWDRARSSYNSPLHF.

The CDR3 DNA is TGTGCCAGTGGCCGGTCCCCCGGGGATACGCAGTATTTT. Residues: CASGRSPGDTQYF. This sequence joins TRBV19 and TRBJ2-3; unclear D gene. Trimming took off 8 bases at V and 6 bases at J, with 15 bases between the two ends. This CDR3 is built from 13 residues. Germline V lookup: CDR1 LNHDA, CDR2 SQIVND (reference sequence).

The chain is built from TRBV15 and TRBJ2-7; 7 bases align to TRBD2. The CDR3 spans 16 residues. Germline CDR1 LNHNV, CDR2 YYDKDF (reference sequence). V lost 2 bases, J lost 6 bases, and 13 bases stayed unmatched. CDR3 region: CATSRNTGTGGLEQYF. DNA of the CDR3: TGTGCCACCAGCAGAAATACCGGGACGGGAGGCCTCGAGCAGTACTTC.

The CDR3 nucleotides read TGTGCCGGCCGGGGACAGCTAAATTCACCCCTCCACTTT. Its protein product is CAGRGQLNSPLHF. The rearrangement links TRBV18 to TRBJ1-6; 7 bases line up with TRBD1. V shed 11 bases, J shed 7 bases, and the junction held 8 bases outside the gene matches. Germline CDR1 KGHSH, CDR2 LQKENI. The length of the CDR3 is 13 residues.

CDR3 protein: CASSPTKLAGGQETQYF. CDR3 coding DNA: TGCGCCAGCAGCCCAACCAAACTAGCGGGGGGACAAGAGACCCAGTACTTC. This chain links TRBV5-1 with TRBJ2-5; TRBD2 agrees at 12 bases. The J segment lost 2 bases and the V segment lost 4 bases, leaving 9 bases of the junction unmatched. CDR1 and CDR2 from the germline V gene are SGHRS and YFSETQ. The CDR3 is 17 amino acids.

The chain is built from TRBV5-4 and TRBJ2-1, with 15 bases matching TRBD2. The CDR3 is made up of 16 amino acids. The junction had 9 bases not matched to a gene; V was cut back by 4 bases and J by 10 bases. Per germline, CDR1 SGHNT and CDR2 YYREEE (reference sequence). CDR3 amino acids: CASSQGLAGGPEEQFF. DNA for the CDR3: TGTGCCAGCAGCCAAGGACTAGCGGGGGGGCCAGAGGAGCAGTTCTTC. Full variable domain (outside the CDR3, taken from reference TRBV5-4 and TRBJ2-1): ETGVTQSPTHLIKTRGQQVTLRCSSQSGHNTVSWYQQALGQGPQFIFQYYREEENGRGNFPPRFSGLQFPNYSSELNVNALELDDSALYLCASSQGLAGGPEEQFFGPGTRLTVL.

This clone has just a few counts. The chain recombines TRBV5-8 with TRBJ2-3, with TRBD2 as a possible D gene (5 bases). Trimming removed 0 bases from V and 0 bases from J, with 17 bases in between. Germline V gene data show CDR1 as SGHTS and CDR2 as YDEGEE. This CDR3 comprises 18 residues. CDR3 DNA sequence: TGTGCCAGCAGCTTGGGTAGGGAGCACTGGTCTAGCACAGATACGCAGTATTTT. Its protein product is CASSLGREHWSSTDTQYF.